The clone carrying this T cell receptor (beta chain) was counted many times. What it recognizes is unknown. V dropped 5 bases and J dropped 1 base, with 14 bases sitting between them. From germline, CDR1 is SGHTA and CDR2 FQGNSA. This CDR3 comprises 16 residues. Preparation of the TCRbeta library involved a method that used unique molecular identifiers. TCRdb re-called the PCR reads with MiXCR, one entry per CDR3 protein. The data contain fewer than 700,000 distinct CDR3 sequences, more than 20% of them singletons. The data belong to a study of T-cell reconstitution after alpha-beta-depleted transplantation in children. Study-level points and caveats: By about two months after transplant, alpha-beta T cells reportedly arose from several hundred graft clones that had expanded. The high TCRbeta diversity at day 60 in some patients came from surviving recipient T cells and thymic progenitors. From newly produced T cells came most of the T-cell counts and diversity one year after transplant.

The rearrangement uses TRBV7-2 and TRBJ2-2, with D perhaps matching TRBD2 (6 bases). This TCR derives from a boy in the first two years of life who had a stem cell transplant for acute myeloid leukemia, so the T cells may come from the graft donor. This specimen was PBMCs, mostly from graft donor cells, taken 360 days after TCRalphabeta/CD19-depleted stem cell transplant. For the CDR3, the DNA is TGTGCCAGCAGCCTCCGGGGGTTAAAGAACACCGGGGAGCTGTTTTTT. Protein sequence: CASSLRGLKNTGELFF.